The 18 T cell receptor beta chains in this list originate from one sample, sequenced in a study of response to subunit inactivated influenza vaccine. TCRdb reprocessed the RT-PCR reads with MiXCR, giving one entry per CDR3 protein. This repertoire shows hundreds of thousands of distinct CDR3 sequences, roughly 11% found once; its top ten account for approximately 12%. This material consisted of PBMCs from blood, taken roughly 45 days after vaccination. The receptors were gathered from a man aged 50 to 59 who received an inactivated influenza vaccine.

This clonotype was observed at least ten times. V and J are TRBV15 and TRBJ1-1, with 9 bases that match TRBD1. Trimming took 5 bases from V and 4 from J; bases not matched to a gene: 8. CDR3 length: 15 amino acids. The germline V gene encodes CDR1 LNHNV and CDR2 YYDKDF (reference sequence). The CDR3 bases are TGTGCCACCAGCGGAGGACAGGGGTCGATCACTGAAGCTTTCTTT. It yields the protein CATSGGQGSITEAFF.

The CDR3 region is CASSINLPSSGQPQHF. The DNA of the CDR3 is TGTGCCAGCAGTATTAATCTCCCGAGTTCAGGGCAGCCCCAGCATTTT. This sequence joins TRBV12-3 or TRBV12-4 and TRBJ1-5; maybe TRBD1 (5 bases). The length of the CDR3 is 16 residues. V was trimmed by 5 bases and J by 7 bases, leaving 21 bases between them.

With respect to this clonotype: A much larger clone is a single base away; this may be a read error. The genes are TRBV5-6 and TRBJ2-5; D uncertain. In germline, CDR1 is SGHDT, CDR2 YYEEEE. The CDR3 has 14 amino acids. CDR3 residues: CASSRMSFQVTQYF. In DNA form, the CDR3 reads TGTGCCAGCAGCCGAATGTCCTTTCAAGTGACCCAGTACTTC.

This clonotype was found a few times. The chain combines TRBV20-1 with TRBJ2-3; D remains ambiguous. V dropped 1 base and J dropped 4 bases, with 9 bases sitting between them. The CDR3 contains 13 residues. Germline V gives CDR1 DFQATT, CDR2 SNEGSKA (reference sequence). The CDR3 is CSARVELPDTQYF. In DNA form, the CDR3 reads TGCAGTGCTAGAGTTGAGTTGCCAGATACGCAGTATTTT.

This clonotype was observed a handful of times. V gene TRBV3-1 combines with J gene TRBJ2-5; D is possibly TRBD2 (5 bases). Trimming cost V 2 bases and J 2 bases, with 12 bases left between them. Germline lookup yields CDR1 LGHDT and CDR2 YNNKEL (reference sequence). The CDR3 contains 15 residues. The CDR3 here is CASSQFAEEQETQYF. CDR3 nucleotide sequence: TGTGCCAGCAGCCAATTCGCGGAGGAGCAAGAGACCCAGTACTTC.

The chain has TRBV5-1 and TRBJ2-7; 10 bases fit TRBD1. Germline V gene data show CDR1 as SGHRS and CDR2 as YFSETQ. The V and J ends lost 0 bases and 3 bases, in that order; junction bases with no gene match: 3. There are 15 residues in the CDR3. This CDR3 is CASSLEGQGFYEQYF. CDR3 DNA sequence: TGCGCCAGCAGCTTGGAGGGACAGGGGTTCTACGAGCAGTACTTC.

The chain recombines TRBV4-1 with TRBJ2-2, with 7 nucleotides matching TRBD2. The CDR3 has 15 residues. V lost 2 bases, J lost 3 bases, and 3 bases stayed unmatched. In germline, CDR1 is MGHRA, CDR2 YSYEKL. The CDR3 protein is CASSQPAGDTGELFF. The DNA of the CDR3 is TGCGCCAGCAGCCAACCGGCGGGGGACACCGGGGAGCTGTTTTTT.

This chain joins TRBV20-1 and TRBJ2-7; the D gene is possibly TRBD2 (5 bases). The CDR3 loop spans 13 amino acids. The germline V gene encodes CDR1 DFQATT and CDR2 SNEGSKA (reference sequence). The CDR3 nucleotides are TGCAGACTCAAGGGAAGGAGGACCTACGAGCAGTACTTC. Protein sequence: CRLKGRRTYEQYF.

This clonotype showed up many times. V is TRBV7-2 and J is TRBJ1-3; maybe TRBD1 (6 bases). This CDR3 contains 16 residues. From germline, CDR1 is SGHTA and CDR2 FQGNSA. The ends were cut back, 0 bases at V and 3 bases at J, with 12 bases in the middle. The CDR3 region has the DNA TGTGCCAGCAGCTTAGCAGCGGGGGCTATTGGAAACACCATATATTTT. Translating it yields CASSLAAGAIGNTIYF.

This clonotype has a handful of counts. This rearrangement joins TRBV4-2 to TRBJ2-3; 12 bases map to TRBD2. The V gene end was trimmed by 0 bases and the J gene end by 5 bases; junction bases not matched to a gene: 9. The CDR3 extends over 18 amino acids. Germline CDR1 reads LGHNA; CDR2 reads YNFKEQ. The CDR3 loop reads CASSQEETSGSGIDTQYF. In DNA form, the CDR3 reads TGTGCCAGCAGCCAAGAAGAGACTAGCGGGAGCGGTATAGATACGCAGTATTTT.

This clonotype appeared many times. The chain carries TRBV12-3 or TRBV12-4 and TRBJ2-2; a possible D gene is TRBD1 (6 bases). The germline V and J ends were trimmed by 6 bases and 4 bases, with 9 bases remaining between them. CDR3 size: 13 residues. The chain's CDR3 is CASSPRGTGELFF. The CDR3 region has the DNA TGTGCCAGCAGCCCCAGGGGCACCGGGGAGCTGTTTTTT.

This clonotype was observed many times. The rearrangement links TRBV7-2 to TRBJ2-5; 12 nucleotides align to TRBD1. After removal of 5 bases from V and 5 bases from J, the junction contained 3 bases not matched to a gene. The CDR3 is made up of 14 amino acids. Germline values: CDR1 SGHTA, CDR2 FQGNSA. The CDR3 loop reads CASSRDRGQETQYF. DNA for the CDR3: TGTGCCAGCAGCCGGGACAGGGGGCAGGAGACCCAGTACTTC.

This chain joins TRBV6-1 and TRBJ2-5, with TRBD2 matching 11 bases. The germline V gene has CDR1 MNHNS and CDR2 SASEGT. The J segment lost 7 bases and the V segment lost 5 bases, leaving 15 bases of the junction unmatched. This CDR3 contains 17 residues. This chain's CDR3 is CASSLLLAGAIGGTQYF. The CDR3 DNA is TGTGCCAGCAGTCTGTTACTAGCGGGGGCCATAGGCGGGACCCAGTACTTC.

This sequence joins TRBV2 and TRBJ1-5; 8 bases match TRBD1. Germline V CDR1 and CDR2: SNHLY, FYNNEI. This CDR3 comprises 15 residues. The V and J ends lost 6 bases and 7 bases, in that order; junction bases with no gene match: 11. For the CDR3, the DNA is TGTGCCAGCAGAGCCGGGACAGGATCCCCCCAGCCCCAGCATTTT. It specifies CASRAGTGSPQPQHF.

This clonotype has at least ten counts. The rearrangement links TRBV12-3 or TRBV12-4 to TRBJ2-5; TRBD1 aligns across 8 bases. The CDR3 runs to 13 residues. The trim removed 3 bases at V and 7 bases at J, leaving 4 bases unmatched. This CDR3 reads CASSFGQGVTQYF. As DNA, the CDR3 is TGTGCCAGCAGTTTTGGACAGGGAGTGACCCAGTACTTC.

In this sample, this clonotype turned up a few times. The chain combines TRBV10-3 with TRBJ2-2; weak D call: TRBD1 (6 bases). V lost 7 bases and J lost 0, with 9 bases in between. The germline gives CDR1 ENHRY, CDR2 SYGVKD. The CDR3 sequence is 14 residues long. CDR3 loop: CAINRDSNTGELFF. Here the CDR3 DNA reads TGTGCCATCAACAGGGATTCGAACACCGGGGAGCTGTTTTTT.

This clonotype was counted only a few times. This chain uses TRBV20-1 with TRBJ2-5; a weak D match, TRBD2 (5 bases). Germline CDR1 DFQATT, CDR2 SNEGSKA (reference sequence). The ends were cut back, 6 bases at V and 5 bases at J, with 19 bases in the middle. The length of the CDR3 is 14 residues. CDR3 sequence (DNA): TGCAGTGCGACGGACTGGTGGGTCTCGGAGACCCAGTACTTC. Translation gives CSATDWWVSETQYF.

The chain joins TRBV20-1 to TRBJ2-3, with D tentatively TRBD1 (5 bases). The CDR3 length is 14 residues. V lost 3 bases, J lost 2 bases, and 12 bases lay in between. Germline CDR1 DFQATT, CDR2 SNEGSKA (reference sequence). The CDR3 DNA sequence: TGCAGTGCTAGCAGGGCTGGGAACACAGATACGCAGTATTTT. Translation: CSASRAGNTDTQYF.